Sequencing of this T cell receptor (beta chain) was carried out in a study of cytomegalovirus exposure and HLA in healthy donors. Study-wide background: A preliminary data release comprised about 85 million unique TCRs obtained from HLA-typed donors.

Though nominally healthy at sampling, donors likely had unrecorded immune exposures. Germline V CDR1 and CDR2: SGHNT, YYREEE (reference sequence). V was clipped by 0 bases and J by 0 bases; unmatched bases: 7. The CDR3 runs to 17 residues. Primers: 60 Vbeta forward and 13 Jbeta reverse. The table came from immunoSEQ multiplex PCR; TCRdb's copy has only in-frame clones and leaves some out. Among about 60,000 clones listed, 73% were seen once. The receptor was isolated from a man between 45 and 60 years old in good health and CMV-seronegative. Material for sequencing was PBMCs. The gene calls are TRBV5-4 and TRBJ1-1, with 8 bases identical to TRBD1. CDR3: CASSLGYRGSLNTEAFF. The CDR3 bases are TGTGCCAGCAGCTTGGGATACAGGGGGAGTCTGAACACTGAAGCTTTCTTT. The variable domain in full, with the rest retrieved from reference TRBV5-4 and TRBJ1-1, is ETGVTQSPTHLIKTRGQQVTLRCSSQSGHNTVSWYQQALGQGPQFIFQYYREEENGRGNFPPRFSGLQFPNYSSELNVNALELDDSALYLCASSLGYRGSLNTEAFFGQGTRLTVV.